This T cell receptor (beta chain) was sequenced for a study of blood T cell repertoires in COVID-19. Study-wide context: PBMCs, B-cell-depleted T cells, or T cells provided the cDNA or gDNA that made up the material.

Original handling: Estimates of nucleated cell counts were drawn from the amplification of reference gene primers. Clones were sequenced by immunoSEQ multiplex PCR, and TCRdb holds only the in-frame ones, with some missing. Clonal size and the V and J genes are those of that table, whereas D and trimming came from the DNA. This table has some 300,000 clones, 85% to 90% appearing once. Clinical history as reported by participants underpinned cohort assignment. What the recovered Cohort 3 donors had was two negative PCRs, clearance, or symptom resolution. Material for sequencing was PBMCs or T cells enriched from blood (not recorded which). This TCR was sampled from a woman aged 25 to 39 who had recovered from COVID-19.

CDR3 protein: CASSQELVGLAGSYEQYF. CDR3 in DNA: TGCGCCAGCAGCCAAGAATTGGTTGGACTAGCGGGTAGCTACGAGCAGTACTTC. V gene TRBV4-3 combines with J gene TRBJ2-7; the match to TRBD2 covers 11 bases. The junction had 10 bases not matched to a gene; V was cut back by 0 bases and J by 3 bases. The CDR3 has 18 residues. Germline values: CDR1 LGHNA, CDR2 YSLEER.